Below, 23 T cell receptor beta chains from the same sample are listed, as sequenced in a study of blood T cells in healthy people across ages (dated by TCRdb to about 2015). Library preparation was by 5' RACE. The sequencer listed for this sample is Illumina HiSeq 2500. A second PCR of roughly 6 to 11 cycles was run with a J-beta primer mix and a sample-barcoded 5' primer. The raw public data were reprocessed by TCRdb itself: fastp quality trimming at Q25, MiXCR clonotype calling, in-frame beta chains only. Identical CDR3 proteins give one entry, which carries the most common genes and DNA. The sample includes 1.5 million to 2 million distinct CDR3 sequences, with 34% observed a single time. The top ten clones comprise around 11% of the sample. The sequenced sample was blood. The receptors here all came from a woman aged 25 to 39 in good health.

This clonotype was observed a handful of times. The genes are TRBV4-1 and TRBJ2-5; D is possibly TRBD1 (7 bases). Deletions cut 0 bases from V and 11 bases from J, with 22 bases between. The CDR3 spans 16 residues. Germline V lookup: CDR1 MGHRA, CDR2 YSYEKL. The CDR3, as DNA: TGCGCCAGCAGCCAAGAAGGTGGGCTTCAGGGGGGTGAGCAGTACTTC. Its protein is CASSQEGGLQGGEQYF.

The chain combines TRBV7-8 with TRBJ2-7, with 8 nucleotides matching TRBD2. V trimming: 6 bases; J trimming: 5 bases; junction bases outside the gene matches: 18. The CDR3 is 17 residues long. Germline CDR1 SGHVS, CDR2 FQNEAQ. This CDR3 reads CASRILGGFSGDHEQYF. The CDR3 nucleotides are TGTGCCAGCAGGATCCTCGGAGGGTTTAGCGGGGACCACGAGCAGTACTTC.

The rearrangement joins TRBV27 to TRBJ1-5, with D possibly TRBD1 on 6 matching bases. Trimming pared 5 bases from V and 4 bases from J, leaving 15 bases between. The germline CDR1 and CDR2 sequences are MNHEY and SMNVEV (reference sequence). The CDR3 loop spans 15 amino acids. The CDR3 DNA is TGTGCCAGCAGTCTAGGAGGGGGACATAATCAGCCCCAGCATTTT. It yields the protein CASSLGGGHNQPQHF.

At least ten counts were recorded for this clonotype. J is TRBJ2-1 and V is TRBV20-1; D may match TRBD1 or TRBD2 (5 bases each). V lost 4 bases, J lost 14 bases, and 18 bases lay in between. Germline CDR1 DFQATT, CDR2 SNEGSKA (reference sequence). The CDR3 covers 12 residues. For the CDR3, the DNA is TGCAGTGCTACCCTTACGGGGCCCGGGGAGTTCTTC. It is translated as CSATLTGPGEFF.

V gene TRBV5-1 combines with J gene TRBJ1-5; a possible D gene is TRBD1 (6 bases). The germline V gene has CDR1 SGHRS and CDR2 YFSETQ. The CDR3 contains 15 residues. V shed 1 base and J shed 4 bases, with 12 bases lying between them. Here the CDR3 reads CASSLKAGANQPQHF. The CDR3 nucleotides are TGCGCCAGCAGCTTGAAGGCGGGGGCAAATCAGCCCCAGCATTTT.

Only a few counts were recorded for this clonotype. The chain joins TRBV5-5 to TRBJ1-1, with D perhaps matching TRBD1 (6 bases). V was cut by 1 base and J by 5 bases, with 18 bases left in between. CDR3 size: 16 residues. Germline lookup yields CDR1 SGHKS and CDR2 YYEKEE (reference sequence). The CDR3 reads CASSLQGSGVATEAFF. The CDR3 coding sequence is TGTGCCAGCAGCTTGCAGGGATCAGGGGTTGCGACTGAAGCTTTCTTT.

This clonotype was counted a few times. V gene TRBV20-1 combines with J gene TRBJ2-3; 9 nucleotides match TRBD2. The trim removed 1 base at V and 5 bases at J, leaving 7 bases unmatched. CDR3 length: 15 residues. CDR1 DFQATT and CDR2 SNEGSKA come from the germline V gene (reference sequence). The DNA for the CDR3 is TGCAGTGCTAGAGCTGGGCGGGAGGGCCTAGATACGCAGTATTTT. As protein: CSARAGREGLDTQYF.

This chain links TRBV5-1 with TRBJ2-7; the D gene is possibly TRBD1 (7 bases). V lost 2 bases to trimming and J lost 5 bases, with 20 bases between them. The CDR3 is 16 amino acids. The germline V gene encodes CDR1 SGHRS and CDR2 YFSETQ. The CDR3 spells CASSFTLGLRGDEQYF. In DNA, the CDR3 is TGCGCCAGCAGCTTTACGTTGGGACTCAGGGGGGACGAGCAGTACTTC. Based on the CDR3 plus reference TRBV5-1 and TRBJ2-7, the full variable domain is KAGVTQTPRYLIKTRGQQVTLSCSPISGHRSVSWYQQTPGQGLQFLFEYFSETQRNKGNFPGRFSGRQFSNSRSEMNVSTLELGDSALYLCASSFTLGLRGDEQYFGPGTRLTVT.

The DNA for the CDR3 is TGTGCCAGCAGCCCATTCAGGGGCCAAGGTTACGAGCAGTACTTC. The encoded protein is CASSPFRGQGYEQYF. V usage is TRBV6-1 and J usage is TRBJ2-7, with D perhaps matching TRBD1 (6 bases). V shed 6 bases and J shed 4 bases, with 19 bases lying between them. The CDR3 runs to 15 residues. Germline V gene lookup returns CDR1 MNHNS and CDR2 SASEGT.

V is TRBV7-6 and J is TRBJ2-1; 9 bases agree with TRBD2. Per the germline V gene, CDR1 is SGHVS and CDR2 is FNYEAQ. V was clipped by 1 base and J by 2 bases; unmatched bases: 9. The CDR3 consists of 18 residues. The CDR3 region has the DNA TGTGCCAGCAGCTTAGAGGTTAGCGGGAGAGGGGCCTACAATGAGCAGTTCTTC. Its translation: CASSLEVSGRGAYNEQFF.

Comments on this clonotype: With a much larger clone just one base away, this may be a read error. This chain uses TRBV29-1 with TRBJ2-5, with TRBD1 matching over 7 bases. The CDR3 has 15 residues. Germline assignment: CDR1 SQVTM and CDR2 ANQGSEA. V gave up 7 bases and J gave up 3 bases; unmatched junction bases: 14. The CDR3 DNA sequence: TGCAGCGCCCAGACAGGGTCCAGGGATGAAGAGACCCAGTACTTC. This translates into CSAQTGSRDEETQYF.

The chain couples TRBV20-1 to TRBJ2-1, with TRBD2 matching 8 bases. J was trimmed by 1 base and V by 1 base; bases with no gene match: 15. Germline values: CDR1 DFQATT, CDR2 SNEGSKA (reference sequence). This CDR3 is 19 amino acids long. This CDR3 reads CSARAPGLGPPGSYNEQFF. In DNA, the CDR3 is TGCAGTGCTAGAGCCCCGGGACTAGGGCCCCCTGGGTCCTACAATGAGCAGTTCTTC.

The chain joins TRBV27 to TRBJ2-4; no clear D. The DNA end is a closer match to TRBJ2-7, so the J assignment may be wrong. This CDR3 comprises 13 residues. Germline lookup yields CDR1 MNHEY and CDR2 SMNVEV (reference sequence). CDR3 sequence reads: CASSFSQFHEQYF. The CDR3, as DNA: TGTGCCAGCAGTTTCTCACAGTTCCACGAGCAGTACTTC.

This chain links TRBV7-3 with TRBJ2-7; possibly TRBD2 for D (6 bases). V lost 0 bases and J lost 6, with 12 bases in between. CDR1 SGHTA and CDR2 FQGTGA come from the germline V gene. This CDR3 region has 14 residues. CDR3 sequence: CASSLTGGASEQYF. The DNA of the CDR3 is TGTGCCAGCAGCTTAACGGGGGGAGCCTCCGAGCAGTACTTC.

This clonotype was found a few times. The V gene is TRBV7-9, the J gene TRBJ2-1, with D perhaps assigned TRBD1 or TRBD2 (6 bases each). CDR1 is SEHNR and CDR2 is FQNEAQ in the germline V gene (reference sequence). Trimming shortened V by 1 base and J by 9 bases, and 16 bases separated the two germline ends. The CDR3 length is 15 residues. CDR3 region: CASSLVSSGGSEQFF. CDR3 coding DNA: TGTGCCAGCAGCTTAGTATCATCCGGGGGCTCTGAGCAGTTCTTC.

The chain couples TRBV7-9 to TRBJ2-7; no definite D call. The germline V gene has CDR1 SEHNR and CDR2 FQNEAQ (reference sequence). The CDR3 is 16 residues long. Trimming stripped 1 base from V and 2 bases from J, with 15 bases between. This CDR3 is CASSLVPARETYEQYF. CDR3 in DNA: TGTGCCAGCAGCTTAGTCCCGGCCAGAGAGACCTACGAGCAGTACTTC.

The DNA for the CDR3 is TGTGCCTGGGACAGGGGGAAATCACCCCTCCACTTT. Amino acid sequence: CAWDRGKSPLHF. The rearrangement links TRBV30 to TRBJ1-6, with 9 bases matching TRBD1. Germline CDR1 is GTSNPN and CDR2 is SVGIG (reference sequence). The CDR3 length is 12 residues. V trimming: 5 bases; J trimming: 10 bases; junction bases outside the gene matches: 3.

The CDR3 loop reads CATSDSVSAQTSTDTQYF. The CDR3 DNA reads TGTGCCACCAGTGATTCCGTCTCGGCACAGACTAGCACAGATACGCAGTATTTT. The chain combines TRBV24-1 with TRBJ2-3, with D hard to call. The germline V gene encodes CDR1 KGHDR and CDR2 SFDVKD. V was shortened by 2 bases and J by 0 bases, with 17 bases between the two germline ends. The CDR3 contains 18 residues.

This clonotype showed up just a few times. V is TRBV29-1 and J is TRBJ1-1, with unresolved D. The germline V gene encodes CDR1 SQVTM and CDR2 ANQGSEA. V lost 4 bases, J lost 4 bases, and 13 bases lay in between. The CDR3 contains 13 residues. CDR3 protein: CSVVVGPSTEAFF. The CDR3 nucleotides are TGCAGCGTTGTTGTAGGGCCCAGCACTGAAGCTTTCTTT.

The rearrangement joins TRBV5-1 to TRBJ1-1; unclear D gene. This CDR3 has 13 residues. Germline V gene data show CDR1 as SGHRS and CDR2 as YFSETQ. Trimming took 3 bases from V and 0 from J, leaving 6 bases between them. The DNA of the CDR3 is TGCGCCAGCAGCTCCTTCATGAACACTGAAGCTTTCTTT. Amino acids: CASSSFMNTEAFF. The full variable domain, with the rest looked up from reference TRBV5-1 and TRBJ1-1, is KAGVTQTPRYLIKTRGQQVTLSCSPISGHRSVSWYQQTPGQGLQFLFEYFSETQRNKGNFPGRFSGRQFSNSRSEMNVSTLELGDSALYLCASSSFMNTEAFFGQGTRLTVV.

This clonotype was detected a few times. The chain employs TRBV11-1 and TRBJ2-3; maybe TRBD1 (6 bases). CDR1 is SGHAT and CDR2 is FQDESV in the germline V gene (reference sequence). This CDR3 spans 13 amino acids. Trimming took 6 bases from V and 4 from J, leaving 11 bases between them. CDR3 protein: CASSIQGSDTQYF. CDR3 bases: TGTGCCAGCAGTATACAGGGCTCAGATACGCAGTATTTT.

This clonotype was detected only once. V is TRBV13 and J is TRBJ2-5; D gene unclear. Trimming took off 0 bases at V and 13 bases at J, with 15 bases between the two ends. CDR3 length: 13 amino acids. Germline V gene sequence: CDR1 PRHDT, CDR2 FYEKMQ (reference sequence). The CDR3 coding sequence is TGTGCCAGCAGCTTAGGACCCAGAGGAGTTGGGTACTTC. It is translated as CASSLGPRGVGYF.

This sequence joins TRBV28 and TRBJ2-5; unclear D gene. The CDR3 totals 16 residues. The V gene lost 6 bases and the J gene lost 4 bases, with 21 bases spanning the gap. Germline-derived CDR1 and CDR2 are MDHEN and SYDVKM. CDR3: CASSAPGGNVGETQYF. Written as DNA, the CDR3 is TGTGCCAGCAGCGCACCCGGCGGAAATGTTGGAGAGACCCAGTACTTC.